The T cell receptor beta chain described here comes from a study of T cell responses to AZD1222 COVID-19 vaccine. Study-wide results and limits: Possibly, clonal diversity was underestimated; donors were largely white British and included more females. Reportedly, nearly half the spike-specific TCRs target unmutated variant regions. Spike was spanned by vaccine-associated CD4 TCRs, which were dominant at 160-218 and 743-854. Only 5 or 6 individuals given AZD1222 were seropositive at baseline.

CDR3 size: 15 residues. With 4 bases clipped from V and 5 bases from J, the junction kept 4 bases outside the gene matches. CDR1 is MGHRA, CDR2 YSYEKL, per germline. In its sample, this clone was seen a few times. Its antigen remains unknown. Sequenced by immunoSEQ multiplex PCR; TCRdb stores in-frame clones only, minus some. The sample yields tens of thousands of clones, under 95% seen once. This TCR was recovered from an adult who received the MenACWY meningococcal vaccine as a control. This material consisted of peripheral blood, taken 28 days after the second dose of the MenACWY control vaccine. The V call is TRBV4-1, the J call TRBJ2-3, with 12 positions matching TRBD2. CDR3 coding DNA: TGCGCCAGCAGCCCCGAGACTAGCGGGAGAGATACGCAGTATTTT. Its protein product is CASSPETSGRDTQYF.